Sequencing of this T cell receptor beta chain was carried out in a study of T-cell memory formation after mild COVID-19. MiXCR was run by TCRdb on the 5' RACE reads, yielding one entry per CDR3 protein. This table has fewer than 650,000 distinct CDR3 sequences, about 18% appearing once. Germline lookup yields CDR1 KGHSH and CDR2 LQKENI. The V end lost 2 bases, the J end lost 2 bases, and 12 bases lay between the germline ends. This CDR3 contains 15 residues. This receptor was obtained from an adult woman who had mild COVID-19 (a few samples of this study predate the infection). Cell type and time point are not known. The J gene is TRBJ1-2, the V gene TRBV18, with D possibly matching TRBD1 (5 bases). What was sequenced was PBMCs or a T cell subset sorted from them (not recorded which). The CDR3 loop is CASSPLGTENYGYTF. CDR3 bases: TGTGCCAGCTCACCATTGGGGACGGAGAACTATGGCTACACCTTC.